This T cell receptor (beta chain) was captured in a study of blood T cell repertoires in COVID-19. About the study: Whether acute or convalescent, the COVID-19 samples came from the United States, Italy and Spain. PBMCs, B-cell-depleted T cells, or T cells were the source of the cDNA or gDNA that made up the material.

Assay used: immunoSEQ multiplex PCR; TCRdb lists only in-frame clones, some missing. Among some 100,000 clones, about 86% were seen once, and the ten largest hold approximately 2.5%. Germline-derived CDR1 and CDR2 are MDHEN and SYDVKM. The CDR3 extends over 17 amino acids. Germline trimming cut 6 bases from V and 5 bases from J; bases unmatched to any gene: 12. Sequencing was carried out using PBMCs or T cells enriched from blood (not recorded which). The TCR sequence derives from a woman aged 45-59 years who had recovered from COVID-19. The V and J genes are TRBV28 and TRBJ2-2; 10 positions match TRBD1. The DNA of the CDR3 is TGTGCCAGCAGACCGACTAAACGGGACAGGGGTACCGGGGAGCTGTTTTTT. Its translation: CASRPTKRDRGTGELFF.